This T cell receptor beta chain came from a study of T-cell reconstitution after alpha-beta-depleted transplantation in children listed by TCRdb under 2016. For the wider study: Using TCR repertoire profiling, the study followed T-cell immune reconstitution in a quantitative way in children after TCRalphabeta/CD19-depleted allogeneic hematopoietic cell transplantation.

What this sample's treatment or condition label stands for: allogeneic hematopoietic cell transplantation with graft depleted of TCRalphabeta T cells and CD19 B cells. TCRalphabeta/CD19-depleted allogeneic hematopoietic cell grafts were given to the transplant recipients, all of whom were children. A word on this clonotype: What this receptor recognizes is not known. Per-base qualities were not stored, and no clone one base away is much larger.

The CDR3 spans 16 residues, from the cysteine through the phenylalanine. The entry retains the CDR3 DNA only, 48 bases that are in frame from base 1. According to the germline V gene, CDR1 reads MNHEY and CDR2 reads SVGEGT. After removal of 5 bases from V and 0 bases from J, the junction retains 7 bases not matched to a gene. The investigation overall reported the following: In some patients, the high TCRbeta diversity seen at day 60 was put down to recipient T cells and intrathymic progenitors that had survived conditioning. Apparently early alphabetaT-cell count recovery about two months after transplant reportedly relied on only several hundred rapidly expanded clones derived from non-depleted graft cells. Over subsequent months, a decline in hyperexpanded clone frequencies was noted, and after one year, T-cell counts and TCRbeta diversity were mostly ascribed to newly produced T cells.

The library came from PCR. These reads were obtained on an Illumina HiSeq 2500. To normalize quantification of the TCRbeta repertoire, the TCR libraries were built with molecular barcoding that relied on unique molecular identifiers. TCRdb applied fastp at Q25 and MiXCR to the public reads, then kept only in-frame beta chains. Rows merge per CDR3 protein into single entries with the most common DNA and genes. The sample table shows more than 400,000 distinct CDR3 sequences, and over 9.5% are seen once. Approximately 14% of the sample belongs to the ten largest clones. Specimen: PBMCs, mostly from graft donor cells, collected 180 days after TCRalphabeta/CD19-depleted stem cell transplant. In this chain, TRBV6-2 or TRBV6-3 is recombined with TRBJ2-1, and 7 bases in between align with TRBD2. This TCR was recovered from a female patient aged 2-15 years who had a stem cell transplant for aplastic anemia, so the T cells may come from the graft donor. The bases are TGTGCCAGCAGTCGACTAGCATCGAGCTCCTACAATGAGCAGTTCTTC. Its protein reads: CASSRLASSSYNEQFF.